These 25 T cell receptor beta chains originate from one sample sequenced in a study of identical twins. MiXCR, applied by TCRdb to the 5' RACE reads, yields one record per CDR3 protein. The sample holds approximately 210,000 distinct CDR3 sequences, approximately 16% seen once. The sample also formed part of further work on T cells expressing NK-cell markers.

Sample: CD8+ T cells sorted from blood. These receptor sequences come from a woman younger than 30 in good health.

CDR3 DNA sequence: TGTGCCAGCAGCCCGCCCGAGGGGGGGATCGGTGAGCAGTTCTTC. It is translated as CASSPPEGGIGEQFF. V usage is TRBV3-1 and J usage is TRBJ2-1; D perhaps matches TRBD2 (7 bases). The ends were cut back, 4 bases at V and 9 bases at J, with 19 bases in the middle. CDR3 length: 15 amino acids. CDR1 is LGHDT and CDR2 is YNNKEL in the germline V gene (reference sequence).

The gene calls are TRBV7-9 and TRBJ2-1, with 9 bases lining up with TRBD2. CDR3 length: 16 residues. Germline CDR1 and CDR2: SEHNR and FQNEAQ (reference sequence). After removal of 5 bases from V and 5 bases from J, the junction contained 10 bases not matched to a gene. Here the CDR3 DNA reads TGTGCCAGCAGCCAGTTCGGCGGGAGGGGGGACAATGAGCAGTTCTTC. This encodes CASSQFGGRGDNEQFF.

CDR3 region: CSVVSGVRTEAFF. DNA of the CDR3: TGCAGCGTTGTATCAGGGGTAAGGACTGAAGCTTTCTTT. This chain joins TRBV29-1 and TRBJ1-1, with D perhaps matching TRBD1 (6 bases). CDR1 and CDR2 from the germline V gene are SQVTM and ANQGSEA. CDR3 length: 13 amino acids. Trimming stripped 4 bases from V and 5 bases from J, with 14 bases between.

This clonotype occurred a few times. V and J are TRBV6-4 and TRBJ1-1; D uncertain. The CDR3 contains 15 residues. V was clipped by 7 bases and J by 2 bases, with 17 bases between them. In germline, CDR1 is MRHNA, CDR2 SNTAGT. This CDR3 reads CASTKPFITNTEAFF. The CDR3 DNA reads TGTGCCAGCACCAAGCCCTTTATTACCAACACTGAAGCTTTCTTT.

This clonotype occurred a few times. This chain joins TRBV7-9 and TRBJ2-7; 10 nucleotides agree with TRBD1. The trim removed 0 bases at V and 3 bases at J, leaving 2 bases unmatched. This CDR3 has 15 residues. CDR1 is SEHNR and CDR2 is FQNEAQ in the germline V gene (reference sequence). The CDR3 spells CASSLATGGLYEQYF. The CDR3 DNA reads TGTGCCAGCAGCTTAGCGACAGGGGGCCTCTACGAGCAGTACTTC.

The chain is built from TRBV9 and TRBJ1-6; unclear D gene. Trimming shortened V by 5 bases and J by 11 bases, and 2 bases separated the two germline ends. Per the germline V gene, CDR1 is SGDLS and CDR2 is YYNGEE. CDR3 length: 9 residues. The CDR3 loop is CASRTPLHF. CDR3 sequence (DNA): TGTGCCAGCAGAACACCCCTCCACTTT.

The rearrangement joins TRBV7-8 to TRBJ2-1; maybe TRBD2 (5 bases). This CDR3 contains 16 residues. V lost 5 bases to trimming and J lost 0 bases, with 14 bases between them. CDR1 and CDR2 (germline): SGHVS, FQNEAQ. The CDR3 DNA reads as TGTGCCAGCAGCACCACTGGGGAGTACTCCTACAATGAGCAGTTCTTC. It encodes CASSTTGEYSYNEQFF.

This clonotype was seen a few times. The chain employs TRBV7-9 and TRBJ1-1; D unclear. The CDR3 is made up of 14 amino acids. Germline values: CDR1 SEHNR, CDR2 FQNEAQ (reference sequence). This CDR3 reads CGCSPGPTNTEAFF. The CDR3, as DNA: TGTGGGTGCAGTCCAGGCCCGACGAACACTGAAGCTTTCTTT.

This clonotype has a handful of counts. The chain is built from TRBV9 and TRBJ1-6, with D possibly TRBD1 on 5 matching bases. Trimming pared 5 bases from V and 6 bases from J, leaving 9 bases between. CDR1 is SGDLS and CDR2 is YYNGEE in the germline V gene. The CDR3 has 13 amino acids. The CDR3 reads CASRRGGNSPLHF. CDR3 DNA sequence: TGTGCCAGCAGGAGGGGTGGTAATTCACCCCTCCACTTT.

This clonotype was counted a few times. This chain uses TRBV10-1 with TRBJ1-2; D gene unclear. V was pared by 7 bases and J by 1 base, with 10 bases between. CDR3 length equals 13 residues. Germline-derived CDR1 and CDR2 are WNHNN and SYGVQD (reference sequence). DNA of the CDR3: TGCGCCAGCATCAGCAGAGATAACTATGGCTACACCTTC. Encoded protein: CASISRDNYGYTF.

This clonotype showed up just a few times. Here the CDR3 reads CASSQGRSGGALQYEQYF. DNA of the CDR3: TGTGCCAGCAGCCAAGGACGAAGCGGGGGGGCATTACAGTACGAGCAGTACTTC. The chain carries TRBV4-2 and TRBJ2-7, with 10 bases matching TRBD2. CDR1 and CDR2 from the germline V gene are LGHNA and YNFKEQ. J lost 4 bases, V lost 1 base, and 13 bases had no gene match. This CDR3 comprises 18 residues.

This clonotype occurred a few times. The chain uses TRBV12-3 or TRBV12-4 and TRBJ2-5, with 7 bases matching TRBD1. After removal of 5 bases from V and 5 bases from J, the junction contained 11 bases not matched to a gene. There are 15 residues in the CDR3. This CDR3 is CASSLSTGTEETQYF. Here the CDR3 DNA reads TGTGCCAGCAGTCTATCGACAGGGACGGAGGAGACCCAGTACTTC.

This clonotype was seen only a few times. V is TRBV30 and J is TRBJ2-1; 8 bases align to TRBD1. The J segment lost 8 bases and the V segment lost 3 bases, leaving 3 bases of the junction unmatched. The CDR3 extends over 12 amino acids. The germline CDR1 and CDR2 sequences are GTSNPN and SVGIG (reference sequence). CDR3 coding DNA: TGTGCCTGGAGCGTACAGGGGGATGAGCAGTTCTTC. Residues: CAWSVQGDEQFF.

The rearrangement joins TRBV7-9 to TRBJ2-1, with 7 bases identical to TRBD2. The V gene end was trimmed by 5 bases and the J gene end by 0 bases; junction bases not matched to a gene: 10. This CDR3 has 17 residues. CDR1 is SEHNR, CDR2 FQNEAQ, per germline (reference sequence). The CDR3 protein is CASSARTSPSSYNEQFF. In nucleotides, the CDR3 is TGTGCCAGCAGCGCACGGACTAGTCCAAGCTCCTACAATGAGCAGTTCTTC.

This clonotype was detected only a few times. This chain uses TRBV9 with TRBJ1-2; no clear D gene. Germline loops: CDR1 SGDLS, CDR2 YYNGEE. The CDR3 consists of 11 residues. Trimming cost V 3 bases and J 6 bases, with 6 bases left between them. Written as DNA, the CDR3 is TGTGCCAGCAGCGCCAGAGATGGCTACACCTTC. It yields the protein CASSARDGYTF.

The chain couples TRBV12-3 or TRBV12-4 to TRBJ2-7, with D possibly TRBD2 on 5 matching bases. The CDR3 covers 12 residues. The ends were cut back, 3 bases at V and 5 bases at J, with 8 bases in the middle. The CDR3: CASSFSGNEQYF. For the CDR3, the DNA is TGTGCCAGCAGTTTCTCGGGAAACGAGCAGTACTTC.

The sample holds a few counts of this clonotype. Written as DNA, the CDR3 is TGCGCCAGCACCATTGGAAGCCTACCCTACGAGCAGTACTTC. It translates to CASTIGSLPYEQYF. The chain joins TRBV5-1 to TRBJ2-7; D is ambiguous. This CDR3 region has 14 residues. Trimming took off 6 bases at V and 2 bases at J, with 15 bases between the two ends. The germline gives CDR1 SGHRS, CDR2 YFSETQ.

This clonotype was observed a single time. This chain connects TRBV7-9 to TRBJ2-3; D perhaps matches TRBD1 (5 bases). The germline V gene has CDR1 SEHNR and CDR2 FQNEAQ (reference sequence). The length of the CDR3 is 14 residues. The germline V and J ends were trimmed by 5 bases and 2 bases, with 11 bases remaining between them. The CDR3 DNA sequence: TGTGCCAGCAGCGCACCGACAGACACAGATACGCAGTATTTT. This gives the protein CASSAPTDTDTQYF.

The CDR3 is CSASFLESSYEQYF. In DNA form, the CDR3 reads TGCAGTGCTAGTTTTCTCGAGAGCTCCTACGAGCAGTACTTC. The rearrangement uses TRBV20-1 and TRBJ2-7; D is unresolved. Trimming stripped 3 bases from V and 0 bases from J, with 12 bases between. This CDR3 is 14 amino acids long. Germline-derived CDR1 and CDR2 are DFQATT and SNEGSKA (reference sequence).

The chain couples TRBV13 to TRBJ2-7; 8 nucleotides line up with TRBD1. This CDR3 region has 13 residues. The germline V gene has CDR1 PRHDT and CDR2 FYEKMQ (reference sequence). Losses at the gene ends were 5 bases for V and 3 bases for J; bases not matched to a gene: 3. In DNA, the CDR3 is TGTGCCAGCAGCCGAGGGACAGGCTACGAGCAGTACTTC. Translated, it gives CASSRGTGYEQYF. The variable domain in full, completed from reference TRBV13 and TRBJ2-7, reads AAGVIQSPRHLIKEKRETATLKCYPIPRHDTVYWYQQGPGQDPQFLISFYEKMQSDKGSIPDRFSAQQFSDYHSELNMSSLELGDSALYFCASSRGTGYEQYFGPGTRLTVT.

The rearrangement links TRBV11-2 to TRBJ1-2; D is undetermined. Between the trimmed V and J ends, which lost 3 bases and 5 bases, there was a span of 10 bases. Germline V gene sequence: CDR1 SGHAT, CDR2 FQNNGV. This CDR3 is built from 13 residues. The CDR3 loop is CASSFRAYYGYTF. The CDR3 nucleotides are TGTGCCAGCAGCTTCCGGGCCTATTATGGCTACACCTTC.

CDR3 protein: CASSLGGTLDAKAFF. The CDR3 DNA follows: TGCGCCAGCAGCTTGGGGGGCACCCTAGACGCCAAAGCTTTCTTT. The chain combines TRBV5-1 with TRBJ1-1; D perhaps matches TRBD1 (5 bases). The V end lost 0 bases, the J end lost 9 bases, and 18 bases lay between the germline ends. There are 15 residues in the CDR3. CDR1 is SGHRS, CDR2 YFSETQ, per germline.

This clonotype was found a few times. The CDR3: CSVSGGVWTSGVETQYF. In nucleotides, the CDR3 is TGCAGCGTTTCGGGGGGGGTTTGGACTAGCGGGGTTGAGACCCAGTACTTC. V and J are TRBV29-1 and TRBJ2-5; 12 nucleotides line up with TRBD2. The V segment lost 5 bases and the J segment 5 bases; nucleotides outside the gene matches: 15. This CDR3 has 17 residues. CDR1 SQVTM and CDR2 ANQGSEA come from the germline V gene.

The table lists this clonotype with a few counts. The chain joins TRBV7-9 to TRBJ1-4; 7 bases map to TRBD1. The CDR3 spans 15 residues. V shed 8 bases, J shed 3 bases, and the junction held 9 bases outside the gene matches. Germline V gene lookup returns CDR1 SEHNR and CDR2 FQNEAQ (reference sequence). The CDR3 sequence: CASVPHRGSNEKLFF. In nucleotides, the CDR3 is TGTGCCAGCGTTCCCCACAGGGGATCTAATGAAAAACTGTTTTTT.

This clonotype was observed at least ten times. V usage is TRBV10-3 and J usage is TRBJ2-3; possibly TRBD1 for D (6 bases). Germline CDR1 ENHRY, CDR2 SYGVKD. Trimming cost V 1 base and J 6 bases, with 11 bases left between them. There are 14 residues in the CDR3. The CDR3 DNA sequence: TGTGCCATCAGTGAGTTGCAGGGGCGCGATACGCAGTATTTT. It codes for CAISELQGRDTQYF.